The clone carrying this TCR beta chain showed up many times. The antigen is not known. Pregnant or lactating patients were excluded, as were those with uncontrolled infection or other autoimmune disease. Based on clinical symptoms, serum thyroxine and TRAb, thyroid ultrasound and orbital computed tomography, diagnoses were reached. PBMCs came from more than 9.5 ml fresh peripheral blood. Amplification yielded TCR beta CDR3 regions, with RNA transcripts as the source. With the HTBI primer set, the TCR CDR3 went through a first round of RT-PCR. From the multiplex PCR reads, TCRdb called clonotypes with MiXCR, one entry per CDR3 protein. The sample lists 500,000 to 800,000 distinct CDR3 sequences, around 13% occurring once. This sample was taken from a study of T cells in Graves' hyperthyroidism and ophthalmopathy. Study-level findings and limits: Most thyroid clonotypes expanded above 0.001 appeared in blood too.

This sequence originates from a woman between 45 and 60 years old with Graves' ophthalmopathy. Sequenced input: blood.

CDR3 sequence: CASRRPGTANTEAFF. CDR3 coding DNA: TGTGCCAGCAGACGACCCGGGACAGCTAACACTGAAGCTTTCTTT. The chain employs TRBV6-1 and TRBJ1-1; TRBD1 matches at 7 bases. Germline CDR1 reads MNHNS; CDR2 reads SASEGT. The length of the CDR3 is 15 residues. Unmatched junction bases numbered 9, after V lost 6 bases and J lost 2 bases.